This T cell receptor beta chain was obtained from a study of blood T cell repertoires in COVID-19. Study-level information: Samples of COVID-19 (acute and convalescent) were obtained from the United States, Italy and Spain. PBMCs, B-cell-depleted T cells, or T cells were the source of the cDNA or gDNA that made up the material.

As handled by the study authors: Researchers report that nucleated cell counts were estimated from reference gene primer amplification. Assay used: immunoSEQ multiplex PCR; TCRdb lists only in-frame clones, some missing. V, J and clone size derive from that table, while D and trimming were established from the DNA sequence. The sample shows just under 300,000 clones, approximately 86% of them seen only once. The CDR3 spans 14 residues. V gave up 5 bases and J gave up 4 bases, with 12 bases separating them. Germline V gene lookup returns CDR1 SGHTA and CDR2 FQGNSA. The genes are TRBV7-2 and TRBJ1-5; D is unresolved. Sample: peripheral blood. This clonotype was obtained from a man aged 65-85 years with acute or convalescent COVID-19. The CDR3 DNA sequence: TGTGCCAGCAGCCCGGCAGGCAGAAATCAGCCCCAGCATTTT. Protein sequence: CASSPAGRNQPQHF.